A single sample is the source of the 4 T cell receptor beta chains below, sequenced in a study of Ad26.COV2.S vaccination and SARS-CoV-2 variants. Described treatment: 19 received Ad26.COV2.S at low or high dose, single or two shots; 5 received placebo; per-sample allocation not given. Samples were taken on day 63 after the first vaccine or placebo injection. TCRdb's table, derived via immunoSEQ multiplex PCR, lists solely in-frame clones and lacks some. The sample consists of about 420,000 clones, 85% to 90% of them appearing once. Here the sequenced sample was peripheral blood, taken in a trial of Ad26.COV2.S vaccine versus placebo. The receptors were sampled from a person between 18 and 59 years old who received the Ad26.COV2.S COVID-19 vaccine or a placebo.

V gene TRBV9 combines with J gene TRBJ1-2; TRBD1 aligns across 9 bases. The V gene end was trimmed by 0 bases and the J gene end by 6 bases; junction bases not matched to a gene: 9. Looked up from germline, CDR1 is SGDLS and CDR2 is YYNGEE. This CDR3 is 16 amino acids long. This chain's CDR3 is CASSVEGQGSTNGYTF. The DNA for the CDR3 is TGTGCCAGCAGCGTAGAGGGACAGGGTTCAACTAATGGCTACACCTTC.

This clone appeared once. This chain links TRBV3-1 (or the pseudogene TRBV3-2) with TRBJ2-3; no firm D call. The CDR3 totals 12 residues. The germline V gene encodes CDR1 LGHDT and CDR2 YNNKEL (reference sequence). Trimming shortened V by 3 bases and J by 14 bases, and 15 bases separated the two germline ends. CDR3 in amino acids: CASSQNPPFTYF. In DNA form, the CDR3 reads TGTGCCAGCAGCCAGAACCCTCCTTTCACGTATTTT.

The chain combines TRBV7-3 with TRBJ1-2; the D is unclear. CDR1 and CDR2 (germline): SGHTA, FQGTGA. The V end lost 5 bases, the J end lost 4 bases, and 20 bases lay between the germline ends. This CDR3 contains 16 residues. The CDR3 sequence: CASSPPTVHLVYGYTF. CDR3 in DNA: TGTGCCAGCAGCCCGCCAACCGTTCACCTTGTCTATGGCTACACCTTC.

The rearrangement joins TRBV29-1 to TRBJ2-3; D ambiguous. V lost 3 bases and J lost 6, with 10 bases in between. The CDR3 contains 12 residues. Germline CDR1 and CDR2: SQVTM and ANQGSEA. Written as DNA, the CDR3 is TGCAGCGTTGAGCCTCCCGGGGATACGCAGTATTTT. It translates to CSVEPPGDTQYF.